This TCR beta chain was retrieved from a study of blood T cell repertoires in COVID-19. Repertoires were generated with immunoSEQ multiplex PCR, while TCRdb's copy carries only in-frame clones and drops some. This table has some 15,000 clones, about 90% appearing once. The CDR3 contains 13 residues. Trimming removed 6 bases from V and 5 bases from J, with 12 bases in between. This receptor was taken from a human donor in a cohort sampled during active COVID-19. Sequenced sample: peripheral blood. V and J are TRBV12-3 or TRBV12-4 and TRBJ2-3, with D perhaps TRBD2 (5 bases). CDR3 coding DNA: TGTGCCAGCAGGACACTAGTTGAAGATACGCAGTATTTT. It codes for CASRTLVEDTQYF.